The T cell receptor beta chain described here comes from a study of brain T cells in children with intractable seizures. General study results and limits: Viral specificity was inferred only from CDR3 similarity; HCMV serostatus was unknown. Clones missing pre-surgery may reflect undersampling of that blood sample.

As concerns this clone: Antigen specificity is unknown.

Trimming removed 0 bases at V and 1 base at J, with 8 bases between. Germline V gene lookup returns CDR1 MGHRA and CDR2 YSYEKL. The CDR3 is made up of 15 amino acids. Time point meaning: blood from clinic visit 5 months post-surgery; TSC patient then seizure free. Surgery cases with the highest brain T cell transcript signatures were chosen for sequencing. Method: immunoSEQ multiplex PCR; TCRdb's copy keeps in-frame clones and lacks some. The sample lists under 400,000 clones, 93% seen once, with about 5.8% in the top ten. This clonotype was obtained from a boy in the first two years of life with tuberous sclerosis and intractable seizures. The sample consisted of peripheral blood, taken around 5 months after surgery. The chain uses TRBV4-1 and TRBJ2-3; no definite D call. The CDR3 DNA follows: TGCGCCAGCAGCCAAGATAGGGCAGGCACAGATACGCAGTATTTT. Its translation: CASSQDRAGTDTQYF.